This T cell receptor beta chain is from a study of OX40 agonist ivuxolimab in advanced cancers. Across the whole study: Each dose-escalation patient presented with hepatocellular carcinoma, melanoma, renal cell or head and neck cancer. Therapy given before enrollment (anti-PD-1, anti-PD-L1 or anti-CTLA-4) was allowed, and 40% had some.

This clone was seen once. Its antigen is still unknown. After removal of 4 bases from V and 3 bases from J, the junction contained 8 bases not matched to a gene. The germline V gene has CDR1 SGHRS and CDR2 YFSETQ. The CDR3 runs to 16 residues. The table came from immunoSEQ multiplex PCR; TCRdb's copy has only in-frame clones and leaves some out. Among tens of thousands of clones listed, less than 95% were seen once. Whole-study results and caveats: In general, CD8+ T cells held more expanded clones than CD4+ did, on average.

The material sequenced was CD4+ or CD8+ T cells sorted from blood, taken in a trial of the OX40 agonist ivuxolimab. The clonotype originates from an adult with an advanced solid tumor such as melanoma, head and neck, liver or kidney cancer. The V gene is TRBV5-1, the J gene TRBJ2-3; 10 positions match TRBD1. In DNA, the CDR3 is TGCGCCAGCAGCGAAGCGACAGGGGGCAGGACAGATACGCAGTATTTT. This sequence encodes CASSEATGGRTDTQYF.